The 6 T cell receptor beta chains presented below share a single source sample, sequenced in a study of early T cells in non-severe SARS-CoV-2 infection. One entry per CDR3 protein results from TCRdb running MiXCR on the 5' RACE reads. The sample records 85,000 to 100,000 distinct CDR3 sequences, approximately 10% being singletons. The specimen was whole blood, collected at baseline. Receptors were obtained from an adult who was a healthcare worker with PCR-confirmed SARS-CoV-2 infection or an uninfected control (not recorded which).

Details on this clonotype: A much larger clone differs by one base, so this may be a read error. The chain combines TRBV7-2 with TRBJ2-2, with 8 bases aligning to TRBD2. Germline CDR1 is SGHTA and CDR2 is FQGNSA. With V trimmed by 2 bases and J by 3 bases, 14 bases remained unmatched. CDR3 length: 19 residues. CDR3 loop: CTSSLQPYQPAGDTGELFF. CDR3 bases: TGTACCAGCAGCTTACAACCCTACCAACCAGCGGGAGACACCGGGGAGCTGTTTTTT. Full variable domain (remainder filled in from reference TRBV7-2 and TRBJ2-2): GAGVSQSPSNKVTEKGKDVELRCDPISGHTALYWYRQSLGQGLEFLIYFQGNSAPDKSGLPSDRFSAERTGGSVSTLTIQRTQQEDSAVYLCTSSLQPYQPAGDTGELFFGEGSRLTVL.

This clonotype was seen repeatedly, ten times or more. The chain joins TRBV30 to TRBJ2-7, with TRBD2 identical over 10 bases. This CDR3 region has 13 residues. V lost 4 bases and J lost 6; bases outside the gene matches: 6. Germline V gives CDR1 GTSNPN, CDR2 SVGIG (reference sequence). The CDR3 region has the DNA TGTGCCTGGAAAGGTTGGACTAGCGGCGAGCAGTACTTC. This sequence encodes CAWKGWTSGEQYF. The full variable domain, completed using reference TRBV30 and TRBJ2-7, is SQTIHQWPATLVQPVGSPLSLECTVEGTSNPNLYWYRQAAGRGLQLLFYSVGIGQISSEVPQNLSASRPQDRQFILSSKKLLLSDSGFYLCAWKGWTSGEQYFGPGTRLTVT.

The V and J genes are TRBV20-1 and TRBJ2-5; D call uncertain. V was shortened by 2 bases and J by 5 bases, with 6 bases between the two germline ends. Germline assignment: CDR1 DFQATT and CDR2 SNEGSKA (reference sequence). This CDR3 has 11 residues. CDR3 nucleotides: TGCAGTGCTAGACGGGCCGAGACCCAGTACTTC. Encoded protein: CSARRAETQYF.

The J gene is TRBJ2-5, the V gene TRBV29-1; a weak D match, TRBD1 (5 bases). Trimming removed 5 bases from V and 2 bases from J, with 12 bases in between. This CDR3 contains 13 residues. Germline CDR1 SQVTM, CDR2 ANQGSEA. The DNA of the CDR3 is TGCAGCGTTTGGGCAGGGAATCAAGAGACCCAGTACTTC. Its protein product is CSVWAGNQETQYF.

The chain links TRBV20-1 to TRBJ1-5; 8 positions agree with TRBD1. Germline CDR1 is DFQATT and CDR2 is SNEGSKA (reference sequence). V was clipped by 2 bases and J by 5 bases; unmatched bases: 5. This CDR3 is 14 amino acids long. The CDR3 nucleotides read TGCAGTGCTAGATCCACAGGGGGGGATCAGCCCCAGCATTTT. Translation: CSARSTGGDQPQHF.

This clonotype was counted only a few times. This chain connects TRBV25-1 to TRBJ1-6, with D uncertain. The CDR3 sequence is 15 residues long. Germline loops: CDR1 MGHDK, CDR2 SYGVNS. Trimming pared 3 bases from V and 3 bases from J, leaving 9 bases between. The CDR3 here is CASSDPGVYNSPLHF. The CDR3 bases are TGTGCCAGCAGTGATCCGGGAGTCTATAATTCACCCCTCCACTTT.